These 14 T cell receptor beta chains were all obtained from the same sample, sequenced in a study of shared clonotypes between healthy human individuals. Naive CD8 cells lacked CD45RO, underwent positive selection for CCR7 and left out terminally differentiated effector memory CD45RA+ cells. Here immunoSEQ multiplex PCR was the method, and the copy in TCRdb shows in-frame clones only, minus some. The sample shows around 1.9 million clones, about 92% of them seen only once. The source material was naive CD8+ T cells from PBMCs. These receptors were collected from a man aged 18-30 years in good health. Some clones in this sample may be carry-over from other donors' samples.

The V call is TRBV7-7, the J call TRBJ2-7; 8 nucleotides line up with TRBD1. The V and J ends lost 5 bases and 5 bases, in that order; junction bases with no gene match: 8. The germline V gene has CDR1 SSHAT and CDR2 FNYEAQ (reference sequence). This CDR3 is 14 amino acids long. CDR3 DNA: TGTGCCAGCAGCACCGGACAGGGCAAGGACGAGCAGTACTTC. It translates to CASSTGQGKDEQYF.

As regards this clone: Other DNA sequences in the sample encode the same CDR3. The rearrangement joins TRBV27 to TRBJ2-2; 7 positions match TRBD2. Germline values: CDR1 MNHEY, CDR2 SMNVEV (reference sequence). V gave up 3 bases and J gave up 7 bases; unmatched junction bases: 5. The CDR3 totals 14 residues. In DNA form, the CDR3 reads TGTGCCAGCAGTTTTGCGGGGGAGGACGGGGAGCTGTTTTTT. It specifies CASSFAGEDGELFF.

CDR3 sequence: CASSPYGLNYGYTF. As DNA, the CDR3 is TGTGCCAGCAGCCCCTATGGCCTTAACTATGGCTACACCTTC. V usage is TRBV11-2 and J usage is TRBJ1-2; D is unclear. Trimming pared 5 bases from V and 1 base from J, leaving 11 bases between. This CDR3 has 14 amino acids. Germline CDR1 SGHAT, CDR2 FQNNGV.

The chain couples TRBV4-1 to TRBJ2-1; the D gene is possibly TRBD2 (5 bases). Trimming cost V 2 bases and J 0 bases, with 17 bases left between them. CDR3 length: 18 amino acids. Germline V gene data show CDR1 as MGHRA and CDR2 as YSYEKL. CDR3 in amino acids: CASSQPRGHTLSYNEQFF. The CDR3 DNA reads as TGCGCCAGCAGCCAACCCCGAGGGCACACTCTCTCCTACAATGAGCAGTTCTTC.

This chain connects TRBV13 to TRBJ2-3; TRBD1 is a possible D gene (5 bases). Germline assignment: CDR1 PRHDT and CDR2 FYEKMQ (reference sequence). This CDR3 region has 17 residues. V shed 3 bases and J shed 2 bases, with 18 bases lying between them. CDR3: CASSFRQPGLNTDTQYF. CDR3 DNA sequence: TGTGCCAGCAGCTTCAGACAGCCTGGGTTAAACACAGATACGCAGTATTTT.

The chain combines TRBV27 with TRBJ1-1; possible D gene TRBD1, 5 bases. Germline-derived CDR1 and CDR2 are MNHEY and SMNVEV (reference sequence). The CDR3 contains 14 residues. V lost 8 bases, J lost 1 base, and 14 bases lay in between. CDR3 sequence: CASRNPGQNTEAFF. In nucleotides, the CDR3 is TGTGCCAGCCGGAACCCGGGGCAGAACACTGAAGCTTTCTTT.

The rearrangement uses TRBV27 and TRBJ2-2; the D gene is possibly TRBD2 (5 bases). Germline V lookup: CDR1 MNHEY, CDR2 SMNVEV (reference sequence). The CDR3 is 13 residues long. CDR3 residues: CATWRANTGELFF. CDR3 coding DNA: TGTGCTACGTGGCGGGCGAACACCGGGGAGCTGTTTTTT.

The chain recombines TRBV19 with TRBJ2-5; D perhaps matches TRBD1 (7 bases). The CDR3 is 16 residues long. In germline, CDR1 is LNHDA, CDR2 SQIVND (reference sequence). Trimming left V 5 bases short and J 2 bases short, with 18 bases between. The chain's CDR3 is CASSPGALTGQETQYF. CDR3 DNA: TGTGCCAGTAGTCCGGGGGCCCTGACAGGGCAAGAGACCCAGTACTTC.

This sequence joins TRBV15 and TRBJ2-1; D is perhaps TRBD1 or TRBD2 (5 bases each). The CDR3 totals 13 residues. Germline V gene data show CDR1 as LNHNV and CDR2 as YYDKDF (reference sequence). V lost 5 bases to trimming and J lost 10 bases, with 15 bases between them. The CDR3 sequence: CATSPDIPGEQFF. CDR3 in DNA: TGTGCCACCAGCCCGGACATTCCGGGGGAGCAGTTCTTC.

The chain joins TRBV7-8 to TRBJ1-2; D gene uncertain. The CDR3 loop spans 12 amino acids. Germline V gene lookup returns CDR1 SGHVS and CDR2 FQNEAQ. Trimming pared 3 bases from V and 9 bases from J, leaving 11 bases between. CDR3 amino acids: CASSLGGPRYTF. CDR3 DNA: TGTGCCAGCAGCTTGGGCGGCCCCCGCTACACCTTC.

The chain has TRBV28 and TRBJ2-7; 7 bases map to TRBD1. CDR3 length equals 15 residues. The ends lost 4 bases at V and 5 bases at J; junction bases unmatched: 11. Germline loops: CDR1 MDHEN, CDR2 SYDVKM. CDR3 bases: TGTGCCAGCAGTTACCCGGGACAGCTTACCCACGAGCAGTACTTC. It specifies CASSYPGQLTHEQYF.

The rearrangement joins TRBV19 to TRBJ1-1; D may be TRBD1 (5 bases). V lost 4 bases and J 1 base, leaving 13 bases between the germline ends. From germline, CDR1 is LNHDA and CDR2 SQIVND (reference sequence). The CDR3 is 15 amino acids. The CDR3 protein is CASSTDYDRNTEAFF. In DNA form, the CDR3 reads TGTGCCAGTAGTACCGACTATGACAGGAACACTGAAGCTTTCTTT.

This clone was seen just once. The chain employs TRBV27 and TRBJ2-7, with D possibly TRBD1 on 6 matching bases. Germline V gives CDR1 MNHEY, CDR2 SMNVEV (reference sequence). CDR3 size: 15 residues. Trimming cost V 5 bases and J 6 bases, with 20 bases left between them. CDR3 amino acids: CASSPSSVGAAEQYF. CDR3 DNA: TGTGCCAGCAGTCCAAGTAGCGTGGGGGCGGCCGAGCAGTACTTC.

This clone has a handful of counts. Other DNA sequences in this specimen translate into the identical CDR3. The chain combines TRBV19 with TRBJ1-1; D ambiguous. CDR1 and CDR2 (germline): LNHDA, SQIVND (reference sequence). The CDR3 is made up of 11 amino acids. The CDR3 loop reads CAGGQGTEAFF. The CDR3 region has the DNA TGTGCTGGAGGGCAAGGCACTGAAGCTTTCTTT.